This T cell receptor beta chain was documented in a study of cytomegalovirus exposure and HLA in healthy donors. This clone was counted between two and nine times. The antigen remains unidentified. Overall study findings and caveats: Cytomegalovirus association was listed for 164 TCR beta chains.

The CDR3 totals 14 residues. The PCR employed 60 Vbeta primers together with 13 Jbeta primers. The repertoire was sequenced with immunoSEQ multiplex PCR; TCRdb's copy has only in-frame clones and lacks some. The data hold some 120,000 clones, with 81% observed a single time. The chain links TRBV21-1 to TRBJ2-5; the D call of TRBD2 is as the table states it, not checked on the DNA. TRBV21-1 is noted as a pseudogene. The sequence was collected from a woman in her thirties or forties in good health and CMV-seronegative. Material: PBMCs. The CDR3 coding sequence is TGTGCCAGCAAGAAGGAGTTGGTAGGAGAGACCCAGTACTTC. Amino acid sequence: CASKKELVGETQYF.